The subject of this entry is one T cell receptor (beta chain). The data were taken from a study of CXCR3-negative and CXCR3-positive naive CD8 T cells. UMI-tagged TRB cDNA libraries were built via 5' RACE. With the 5' RACE reads reprocessed, TCRdb shows one record per CDR3 protein and no DNA. This sample's table reports about 41,000 distinct CDR3 sequences. The clonotype was recovered from a human donor in good health. Some clones in this sample may be carry-over from other donors' samples. Sequenced material: naive CXCR3- CD8+ T cells from blood. Subset in this sample: CD45RO-CCR7+CD27+CD95- naive CD8+ T cells lacking CXCR3 (TNR3-).

The CDR3 sequence is CASSFPTEAFF. The V and J genes are TRBV28 and TRBJ1-1. The CDR3 runs 11 residues. Germline V lookup: CDR1 MDHEN, CDR2 SYDVKM.